The sequence of this TCR beta chain was determined in a study of Graves' ophthalmopathy and Graves' hyperthyroidism. The TCR beta CDR3 regions underwent amplification from RNA transcripts. Amplification began with first-round RT-PCR using HTBI primers, then second-round multiplex PCR was performed. TCRdb redid the calling of the multiplex PCR reads with MiXCR, one entry per CDR3 protein. The repertoire holds over a million distinct CDR3 sequences, with approximately 35% as singletons. Looked up from germline, CDR1 is LGHNA and CDR2 is YSLEER. V lost 0 bases and J lost 7, with 10 bases in between. This CDR3 is 15 amino acids long.

Material for sequencing was peripheral blood or thyroid tissue (not recorded which). The chain has TRBV4-3 and TRBJ1-6, with D unclear. The sequence was collected from an adult man with Graves' hyperthyroidism. In nucleotides, the CDR3 is TGCGCCAGCAGCCAAGATCCCGGTCCCAATTCACCCCTCCACTTT. This sequence encodes CASSQDPGPNSPLHF.